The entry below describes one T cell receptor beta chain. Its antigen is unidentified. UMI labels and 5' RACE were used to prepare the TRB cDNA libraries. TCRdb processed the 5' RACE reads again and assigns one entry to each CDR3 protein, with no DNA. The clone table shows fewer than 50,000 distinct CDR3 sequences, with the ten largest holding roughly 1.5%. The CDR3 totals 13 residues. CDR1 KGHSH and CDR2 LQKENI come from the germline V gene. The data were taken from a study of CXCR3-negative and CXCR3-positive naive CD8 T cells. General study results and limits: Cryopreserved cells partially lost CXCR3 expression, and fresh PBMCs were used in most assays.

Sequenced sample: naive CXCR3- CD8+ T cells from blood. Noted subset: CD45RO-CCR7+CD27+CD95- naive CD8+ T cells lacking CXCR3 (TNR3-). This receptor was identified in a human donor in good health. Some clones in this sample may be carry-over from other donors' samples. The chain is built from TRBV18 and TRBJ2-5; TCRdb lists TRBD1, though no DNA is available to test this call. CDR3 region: CASSIDREETQYF.